Each of the 28 T cell receptor beta chains below was sequenced from the same sample in a study of T-cell reconstitution after alpha-beta-depleted transplantation in children. Construction of the TCRbeta library involved unique molecular identifiers. TCRdb used MiXCR to reprocess the PCR reads, holding one entry per CDR3 protein. The table includes roughly 200,000 distinct CDR3 sequences, approximately 8.4% detected once. The sequencing here drew on PBMCs, mostly from graft donor cells, taken 360 days after TCRalphabeta/CD19-depleted stem cell transplant. These receptors originate from a male patient between 2 and 15 years old who had a stem cell transplant for acute myeloid leukemia, so the T cells may come from the graft donor.

The V gene is TRBV6-1, the J gene TRBJ1-5, with D possibly matching TRBD1 (6 bases). V was shortened by 10 bases and J by 3 bases, with 19 bases between the two germline ends. Germline CDR1 is MNHNS and CDR2 is SASEGT. The CDR3 totals 15 residues. The CDR3 here is CATHLPDRYNQPQHF. The CDR3 coding sequence is TGTGCCACCCACCTTCCGGACAGATACAATCAGCCCCAGCATTTT.

This clonotype was detected ten times or more. The chain joins TRBV6-2 or TRBV6-3 to TRBJ2-2; D is unresolved. Per germline, CDR1 MNHEY and CDR2 SVGEGT. This CDR3 is 14 amino acids long. V lost 0 bases and J lost 0, with 2 bases in between. CDR3 sequence reads: CASSYSPNTGELFF. DNA of the CDR3: TGTGCCAGCAGTTACTCGCCGAACACCGGGGAGCTGTTTTTT.

There are a few counts of this clonotype. V gene TRBV5-1 combines with J gene TRBJ2-2; D may correspond to TRBD1 or TRBD2 (5 bases each). Trimming shortened V by 4 bases and J by 2 bases, and 6 bases separated the two germline ends. The CDR3 loop spans 13 amino acids. From germline, CDR1 is SGHRS and CDR2 YFSETQ. The CDR3 spells CASSRDNTGELFF. The CDR3 DNA reads TGCGCCAGCAGCCGGGACAACACCGGGGAGCTGTTTTTT.

This clonotype was picked up a small number of times. The chain joins TRBV4-2 to TRBJ2-7; TRBD1 aligns across 8 bases. Looked up from germline, CDR1 is LGHNA and CDR2 is YNFKEQ. The CDR3 loop spans 12 amino acids. J gave up 7 bases and V 3 bases, and 2 bases lay outside the gene matches. CDR3 nucleotide sequence: TGTGCCAGCAGCCAGACAGGGGAAGAGCAGTACTTC. Translating gives CASSQTGEEQYF.

This clonotype was counted only a few times. The chain links TRBV5-1 to TRBJ2-7, with TRBD1 matching 9 bases. The CDR3 has 16 amino acids. Trimming removed 4 bases from V and 4 bases from J; junction bases left unmatched: 12. CDR1 and CDR2 from the germline V gene are SGHRS and YFSETQ. CDR3 in amino acids: CASSQDRGRPTYEQYF. For the CDR3, the DNA is TGCGCCAGCAGCCAGGACAGGGGACGACCTACTTACGAGCAGTACTTC.

A few counts support this clonotype. The V call is TRBV18, the J call TRBJ2-7; D may be TRBD1 or TRBD2 (5 bases each). V was trimmed by 2 bases and J by 4 bases, leaving 9 bases between them. This CDR3 has 13 amino acids. Germline loops: CDR1 KGHSH, CDR2 LQKENI. CDR3 region: CASSPGGWYEQYV. DNA of the CDR3: TGTGCCAGCTCACCAGGGGGATGGTACGAGCAGTACGTC.

In its sample, this clonotype was seen a few times. The rearrangement uses TRBV5-1 and TRBJ2-2; D unresolved. Deletions cut 4 bases from V and 7 bases from J, with 14 bases between. CDR1 and CDR2 (germline): SGHRS, YFSETQ. The CDR3 covers 14 residues. In DNA, the CDR3 is TGCGCCAGCAGCCCAGAAGGTGCAATCGGGGAGCTGTTTTTT. This translates into CASSPEGAIGELFF.

This clonotype has just a few counts. This chain joins TRBV7-9 and TRBJ2-3; 14 nucleotides agree with TRBD2. CDR1 and CDR2 (germline): SEHNR, FQNEAQ (reference sequence). The J segment lost 8 bases and the V segment lost 4 bases, leaving 11 bases of the junction unmatched. The length of the CDR3 is 17 residues. The CDR3, as DNA: TGTGCCAGCAGCTCAACCGGGACTAGCGGGAGATCAGTTACGCAGTATTTT. It yields the protein CASSSTGTSGRSVTQYF. The complete variable domain, with remaining parts taken from reference TRBV7-9 and TRBJ2-3, reads DTGVSQNPRHKITKRGQNVTFRCDPISEHNRLYWYRQTLGQGPEFLTYFQNEAQLEKSRLLSDRFSAERPKGSFSTLEIQRTEQGDSAMYLCASSSTGTSGRSVTQYFGPGTRLTVL.

This clonotype was counted between two and nine times. The chain links TRBV12-3 or TRBV12-4 to TRBJ1-6; D unresolved. CDR3 length: 12 residues. Trimming shortened V by 3 bases and J by 9 bases, and 6 bases separated the two germline ends. The CDR3 DNA follows: TGTGCCAGCAGTTTGGGGTTTTCACCCCTCCACTTT. Translated, it gives CASSLGFSPLHF.

This clonotype has more than one count but fewer than ten. V gene TRBV18 combines with J gene TRBJ1-4; 7 positions match TRBD1. This CDR3 spans 16 amino acids. The germline V gene encodes CDR1 KGHSH and CDR2 LQKENI. J lost 4 bases, V lost 3 bases, and 8 bases had no gene match. In DNA, the CDR3 is TGTGCCAGCTCACCGCCTCCCGGGACAGATAATGAAAAACTGTTTTTT. It yields the protein CASSPPPGTDNEKLFF.

This clonotype was recorded many times. V usage is TRBV12-3 or TRBV12-4 and J usage is TRBJ2-7; 7 bases line up with TRBD1. The CDR3 length is 13 residues. Germline trimming cut 2 bases from V and 5 bases from J; bases unmatched to any gene: 3. CDR3 in DNA: TGTGCCAGCAGTTTAACAGGGGTAAACGAGCAGTACGTC. It yields the protein CASSLTGVNEQYV.

The J gene is TRBJ2-7, the V gene TRBV7-2, with D possibly matching TRBD2 (6 bases). Germline loops: CDR1 SGHTA, CDR2 FQGNSA. V gave up 8 bases and J gave up 1 base, with 18 bases separating them. The CDR3 extends over 15 amino acids. The CDR3 is CASASRERVSYEQYF. The CDR3 nucleotides read TGTGCCAGCGCAAGCCGGGAGCGGGTGTCCTACGAGCAGTACTTC. The full variable domain, its missing parts supplied by reference TRBV7-2 and TRBJ2-7, is GAGVSQSPSNKVTEKGKDVELRCDPISGHTALYWYRQSLGQGLEFLIYFQGNSAPDKSGLPSDRFSAERTGGSVSTLTIQRTQQEDSAVYLCASASRERVSYEQYFGPGTRLTVT.

This clonotype was seen a single time. This rearrangement joins TRBV7-6 to TRBJ1-6; D remains ambiguous. The V and J ends lost 1 base and 9 bases respectively, with 7 bases between them. CDR1 and CDR2 from the germline V gene are SGHVS and FNYEAQ. There are 13 residues in the CDR3. CDR3 region: CASSLERRSPLHF. DNA of the CDR3: TGTGCCAGCAGCTTAGAGCGGCGTTCACCCCTCCACTTT.

This clonotype came up a few times. The chain joins TRBV29-1 to TRBJ2-3; D uncertain. CDR3 size: 10 residues. The V gene lost 4 bases and the J gene lost 6 bases, with 5 bases spanning the gap. Germline CDR1 reads SQVTM; CDR2 reads ANQGSEA. The CDR3 region is CSVVRDTQYF. CDR3 sequence (DNA): TGCAGCGTTGTACGGGATACGCAGTATTTT.

Concerning this clonotype: Being one base from a much bigger clone, this may be a read error. Lacking the conserved final phenylalanine or tryptophan, this CDR3 likely reflects a read error. V usage is TRBV29-1 and J usage is TRBJ2-3; 12 bases align to TRBD2. There are 15 residues in the CDR3. Germline V gene sequence: CDR1 SQVTM, CDR2 ANQGSEA. V shed 6 bases and J 5 bases; nucleotides not matched to a gene: 9. The CDR3 nucleotides are TGCAGCGTAGAGAGACTAGCGGGAGTGAGAGATACGCAGTATTTA. It codes for CSVERLAGVRDTQYL.

This clonotype was observed a few times. The chain recombines TRBV5-1 with TRBJ2-1, with TRBD2 identical over 12 bases. The germline gives CDR1 SGHRS, CDR2 YFSETQ. There are 16 residues in the CDR3. The junction had 7 bases not matched to a gene; V was cut back by 4 bases and J by 5 bases. The CDR3 region is CASSGLAGGPHNEQFF. In DNA, the CDR3 is TGCGCCAGCAGCGGGCTAGCGGGAGGGCCCCACAATGAGCAGTTCTTC.

This clonotype was picked up a small number of times. For the CDR3, the DNA is TGCAGTGCTAGTCAGGTCGAACGAGGGGCCGGGGAGCTGTTTTTT. This codes for CSASQVERGAGELFF. This chain connects TRBV20-1 to TRBJ2-2, with D tentatively TRBD1 or TRBD2 (5 bases each). Per the germline V gene, CDR1 is DFQATT and CDR2 is SNEGSKA (reference sequence). Trimming left V 3 bases short and J 6 bases short, with 17 bases between. The length of the CDR3 is 15 residues.

This clonotype was observed at least ten times. The chain employs TRBV29-1 and TRBJ2-1, with TRBD2 matching 12 bases. The CDR3 consists of 13 residues. The V gene's germline CDR1 is SQVTM and CDR2 ANQGSEA. V trimming: 7 bases; J trimming: 4 bases; junction bases outside the gene matches: 2. The CDR3 DNA sequence: TGCAGCGCCGGACTAGCGGGATACAATGAGCAGTTCTTC. Translating it yields CSAGLAGYNEQFF.

This clonotype was seen ten or more times. The chain couples TRBV7-9 to TRBJ2-2; D may be TRBD2 (5 bases). This CDR3 region has 16 residues. Trimming pared 5 bases from V and 3 bases from J, leaving 16 bases between. In germline, CDR1 is SEHNR, CDR2 FQNEAQ (reference sequence). CDR3 nucleotides: TGTGCCAGCAGCCCCGGCTCTCTGAGGGACACCGGGGAGCTGTTTTTT. Its protein is CASSPGSLRDTGELFF.

V and J are TRBV27 and TRBJ2-5; 9 bases fit TRBD1. V lost 3 bases, J lost 4 bases, and 9 bases stayed unmatched. The CDR3 covers 16 residues. Per germline, CDR1 MNHEY and CDR2 SMNVEV (reference sequence). The CDR3 sequence: CASSFLPQGARETQYF. Here the CDR3 DNA reads TGTGCCAGCAGTTTCCTTCCACAGGGGGCGAGAGAGACCCAGTACTTC.

This clonotype has just a few counts. This sequence joins TRBV19 and TRBJ2-1, with D possibly being TRBD1 (6 bases). The CDR3 sequence is 14 residues long. Trimming pared 4 bases from V and 2 bases from J, leaving 9 bases between. Germline lookup yields CDR1 LNHDA and CDR2 SQIVND (reference sequence). DNA of the CDR3: TGTGCCAGTAGTACCCGGACAGCCTACAATGAGCAGTTCTTC. The encoded protein is CASSTRTAYNEQFF.

The chain couples TRBV11-2 to TRBJ2-5; D possibly matches TRBD1 or TRBD2 (5 bases each). Trimming stripped 1 base from V and 2 bases from J, with 8 bases between. This CDR3 region has 14 residues. CDR1 and CDR2 (germline): SGHAT, FQNNGV. CDR3 DNA sequence: TGTGCCAGCAGCTTAGGGGACGGTCAAGAGACCCAGTACTTC. Translating it yields CASSLGDGQETQYF. Together with reference TRBV11-2 and TRBJ2-5, the CDR3 gives the full variable domain: EAGVAQSPRYKIIEKRQSVAFWCNPISGHATLYWYQQILGQGPKLLIQFQNNGVVDDSQLPKDRFSAERLKGVDSTLKIQPAKLEDSAVYLCASSLGDGQETQYFGPGTRLLVL.

This clonotype has more than one count but fewer than ten. The genes are TRBV5-1 and TRBJ1-1, with D perhaps TRBD1 (6 bases). There are 15 residues in the CDR3. Germline CDR1 SGHRS, CDR2 YFSETQ. V was shortened by 4 bases and J by 2 bases, with 15 bases between the two germline ends. CDR3 bases: TGCGCCAGCAGCCGCACCCGGGGGGCTAACACTGAAGCTTTCTTT. Residues: CASSRTRGANTEAFF.

The table lists this clonotype with a few counts. The chain joins TRBV25-1 to TRBJ2-7, with D unresolved. The germline CDR1 and CDR2 sequences are MGHDK and SYGVNS. The CDR3 totals 11 residues. V was shortened by 4 bases and J by 2 bases, with 3 bases between the two germline ends. CDR3 loop: CASSAPYEQYF. The CDR3 DNA reads as TGTGCCAGCAGTGCCCCCTACGAGCAGTACTTC.

As DNA, the CDR3 is TGTGCCAGCAGTCGCGACAGGAATGTAGGGATAGCTGGCTACACCTTC. This codes for CASSRDRNVGIAGYTF. This rearrangement joins TRBV27 to TRBJ1-2, with D perhaps TRBD1 (6 bases). CDR3 length: 16 residues. V shed 5 bases and J shed 7 bases, with 23 bases lying between them. Germline CDR1 MNHEY, CDR2 SMNVEV (reference sequence).

This clonotype was detected many times. The rearrangement uses TRBV20-1 and TRBJ2-1; D may be TRBD2 (5 bases). This CDR3 has 13 residues. Trimming took 5 bases from V and 6 from J, leaving 14 bases between them. Germline V gene data show CDR1 as DFQATT and CDR2 as SNEGSKA (reference sequence). In nucleotides, the CDR3 is TGCAGTGCTGAGACCGTTGGAGGCAATGAGCAGTTCTTC. Translated: CSAETVGGNEQFF.

The chain links TRBV4-3 to TRBJ2-3; no firm D call. The CDR3 contains 13 residues. V lost 8 bases and J lost 5, with 14 bases in between. In germline, CDR1 is LGHNA, CDR2 YSLEER. The CDR3 DNA reads as TGCGCCAGCGGCCTAAGGGCCGAAGATACGCAGTATTTT. This sequence encodes CASGLRAEDTQYF.

The chain recombines TRBV12-3 or TRBV12-4 with TRBJ1-5; D gene uncertain. The CDR3 contains 14 residues. Trimming took off 7 bases at V and 1 base at J, with 11 bases between the two ends. CDR3 in amino acids: CASTSGRSNQPQHF. CDR3 in DNA: TGTGCCAGCACCTCGGGCAGGAGCAATCAGCCCCAGCATTTT.